Listed below are T cell receptor beta chains from one sample, sequenced in a study of T cell changes during pregnancy in multiple sclerosis. The assay was immunoSEQ multiplex PCR, and TCRdb's table has in-frame clones only and misses some. The sample has about 67,000 clones; around 89% are singletons. The sequences come from peripheral blood, collected in the first trimester of pregnancy. The receptors originated from a female donor with multiple sclerosis, enrolled in a pregnancy study. Each CDR3 is given with its conserved first and last residue. The order of the fields is V gene, J gene, CDR3 protein.

>TRBV11-1|TRBJ2-7
CASSQTHPGLPVQQYF
>TRBV30|TRBJ2-7
CASRQTYEQYF
>TRBV18|TRBJ1-1
CASSQQGVLNTEAFF
>TRBV7-9|TRBJ2-6
CASSHTFSGANVLTF
>TRBV4-1|TRBJ2-5
CASSQDFQDRGETQYF
>TRBV5-4|TRBJ1-2
CASSLGTDYGYTF
>TRBV9|TRBJ2-3
CASSVGGGGTDTQYF
>TRBV19|TRBJ2-1
CASSIGVGNEQFF
>TRBV10-3|TRBJ2-1
CAINTGIYNEQFF
>TRBV30|TRBJ2-5
CAWSVLAGAPGTQYF
>TRBV19|TRBJ1-1
CASSIEGVPTEAFF
>TRBV5-6|TRBJ2-7
CASSLGVSNPYEQYF
>TRBV7-2|TRBJ2-2
CASSWSSGANTGELFF
>TRBV29-1|TRBJ1-1
CSAIQGSNTEAFF
>TRBV6-4|TRBJ2-7
CASSVSGTGTYEQYF
>TRBV7-6|TRBJ2-3
CASSLGTSFPTDTQYF
>TRBV6-1|TRBJ1-2
CASSEVTALANYGYTF
>TRBV5-5|TRBJ1-2
CASQGYGYTF
>TRBV7-9|TRBJ2-3
CASGRGTDTQYF
>TRBV5-1|TRBJ2-7
CASSLSRQDHSYEQYF